The sequence of this TCR beta chain was determined in a study of beta chain features in type 1 diabetes. About the study: Sorted cells from all samples, numbering approximately 110,000,000, were examined.

With respect to this clone: Antigen unknown.

The study reverse transcribed the entire isolated RNA, so it sequenced expressed TCRB transcripts. Using immunoSEQ multiplex PCR, the repertoire was profiled, and TCRdb retains in-frame clones only, with some absent. This sample has 200,000 to 300,000 clones, with about a fifth found just once. Points from the study as a whole: The naive, central memory and Treg TCRB repertoires looked more alike in patients than they did in healthy donors. Since sequencing was performed on cDNA, cells with high TCR expression could be over-represented. Moderate but significant shortening of TCRB CDR3s was recorded in all four CD4+ subsets from Type 1 diabetes patients.

This CDR3 has 13 residues. Per germline, CDR1 KGHSH and CDR2 LQKENI. With 1 base removed from V and 0 bases from J, the gap between germline ends came to 3 bases. The chain combines TRBV18 with TRBJ1-1; D gene unclear. The sequenced sample was naive CD4+ T cells from blood. The sequence derives from a woman in her forties with type 1 diabetes. The CDR3 sequence is CASSPLMNTEAFF. DNA of the CDR3: TGTGCCAGCTCACCACTAATGAACACTGAAGCTTTCTTT.